A selection of T cell receptor beta chains follows, all from one sample in a study of vaccination and CD4 T cells after COVID-19. A single record per CDR3 protein comes from TCRdb applying MiXCR to the PCR reads. Of 5,500 to 7,500 distinct CDR3 sequences in the sample, about 20% were seen once. The antigens of these receptors remain unknown. The material was CD4+ T cells from blood, cultured in vitro, obtained after SARS-CoV-2 vaccination. These receptors all stem from a human donor who had recovered from COVID-19. CDR3s include the opening cysteine and the closing phenylalanine or tryptophan. The order of the fields is V gene, D gene, J gene, clone size, CDR3 protein, CDR3 DNA. A D gene is named only where the DNA matches it firmly. The size field is filled for only some rows; it gives once, few, many or a size class.

>TRBV2|TRBD1|TRBJ2-7|-
CASSEFGTGGDEQYF
TGTGCCAGCAGTGAATTCGGGACAGGGGGAGACGAGCAGTACTTC
>TRBV20-1|-|TRBJ2-1|few
CSARVQSNEQFF
TGCAGTGCTAGGGTTCAGAGCAATGAGCAGTTCTTC
>TRBV11-2|-|TRBJ1-6|few
CASGNNSPLHF
TGTGCCTCAGGCAATAATTCACCCCTCCACTTT
>TRBV7-3|-|TRBJ2-3|-
CASSLRVAGTDTQYF
TGTGCCAGCAGCTTACGGGTCGCGGGGACAGATACGCAGTATTTT
>TRBV5-4|-|TRBJ2-1|-
CASSLDQGGYNEQFF
TGTGCCAGCAGCTTAGACCAGGGTGGTTACAATGAGCAGTTCTTC
>TRBV7-9|-|TRBJ2-3|medium-sized
CASSYRADTQYF
TGTGCCAGCAGCTACAGGGCAGATACGCAGTATTTT
>TRBV15|-|TRBJ2-5|medium-sized
CATSRDLGQETQYF
TGTGCCACCAGCAGAGATCTGGGTCAAGAGACCCAGTACTTC
>TRBV27|-|TRBJ1-6|medium-sized
CASSFRESPLHF
TGTGCCAGCAGTTTCAGGGAATCACCCCTCCACTTT
>TRBV10-1|TRBD2|TRBJ2-3|few
CASTRGLAGTDTQYF
TGCGCCAGCACCCGCGGACTAGCGGGCACAGATACGCAGTATTTT
>TRBV4-2|TRBD2|TRBJ2-1|-
CASSQDFLTSGRRSYNEQFF
TGTGCCAGCAGCCAGGATTTCCTGACTAGCGGTAGACGCTCCTACAATGAGCAGTTCTTC
>TRBV6-1|-|TRBJ1-3|-
CASSGDTSGNTIYF
TGTGCCAGCAGTGGGGACACTTCTGGAAACACCATATATTTT
>TRBV7-2|-|TRBJ2-1|medium-sized
CASSLVWTPDNEQFF
TGTGCCAGCAGCTTAGTGTGGACACCCGACAATGAGCAGTTCTTC
>TRBV20-1|TRBD1|TRBJ1-2|medium-sized
CSARGGTGRYGYTF
TGCAGTGCTAGAGGGGGGACAGGGAGATACGGCTACACCTTC
>TRBV6-1|-|TRBJ2-5|few
CASILDSRKETQYF
-
>TRBV6-1|TRBD2|TRBJ2-3|few
CASSEGLAGSDTQYF
TGTGCCAGCAGTGAGGGACTAGCGGGGTCAGATACGCAGTATTTT
>TRBV20-1|-|TRBJ1-3|-
CSATFLGGARGNTIYF
TGCAGTGCTACGTTCCTTGGGGGGGCTCGTGGAAACACCATATATTTT
>TRBV7-2|TRBD1|TRBJ1-3|few
CASRLGQSSGNTIYF
TGTGCCAGCAGGCTGGGACAGAGCTCTGGAAACACCATATATTTT
>TRBV28|-|TRBJ1-5|medium-sized
CASTRDTNQPQHF
TGTGCCAGCACTAGGGACACCAATCAGCCCCAGCATTTT
>TRBV27|TRBD1|TRBJ1-2|few
CASSSADRVGGYTF
TGTGCCAGCAGTTCAGCTGACAGGGTCGGTGGCTACACCTTC
>TRBV6-5|-|TRBJ1-1|few
CASSYGGGVNTEAFF
TGTGCCAGCAGTTACGGGGGGGGCGTGAACACTGAAGCTTTCTTT
>TRBV6-4|-|TRBJ2-1|-
CASSRAWDNEQFF
TGTGCCAGCAGTAGGGCGTGGGACAATGAGCAGTTCTTC
>TRBV12-3/TRBV12-4|-|TRBJ2-5|-
CASSLVEETQYF
TGTGCCAGCAGTTTGGTCGAAGAGACCCAGTACTTC
>TRBV6-1|-|TRBJ1-1|-
CASSEGGGGATEAFF
TGTGCCAGCAGTGAAGGAGGGGGAGGGGCCACTGAAGCTTTCTTT
>TRBV7-8|-|TRBJ1-2|medium-sized
CASSLLGARYGYTF
TGTGCCAGCAGCTTACTAGGGGCTAGGTATGGCTACACCTTC
>TRBV27|-|TRBJ1-2|medium-sized
CASRARYGYTF
TGTGCCAGCCGGGCCCGATATGGCTACACCTTC
>TRBV4-1|-|TRBJ1-2|-
CASSQVDFIGGNYGYTF
TGCGCCAGCAGCCAAGTGGATTTTATAGGGGGAAACTATGGCTACACCTTC
>TRBV6-5|-|TRBJ2-5|medium-sized
CASSYGGQETQYF
TGTGCCAGCAGCTACGGAGGACAAGAGACCCAGTACTTC
>TRBV7-9|-|TRBJ2-1|few
CASSLGLGSYNEQFF
TGTGCCAGCAGCTTAGGACTAGGTTCCTACAATGAGCAGTTCTTC
>TRBV20-1|TRBD1|TRBJ1-1|once
CSAGRTGLNTGAFF
TGCAGTGCTGGGCGGACAGGGCTGAACACTGGAGCTTTCTTT
>TRBV10-3|TRBD1|TRBJ2-7|once
CAANRQGESYEQYF
TGTGCCGCCAACCGACAGGGTGAATCCTACGAGCAGTACTTC
>TRBV28|TRBD2|TRBJ2-3|few
CASSLILAGAADTQYF
TGTGCCAGCAGTCTGATACTAGCGGGAGCAGCAGATACGCAGTATTTT
>TRBV5-1|-|TRBJ2-1|-
CASSFGYDEQFF
TGCGCCAGCAGCTTCGGGTACGATGAGCAGTTCTTC
>TRBV6-1|-|TRBJ1-2|medium-sized
CASMANYGYTF
TGTGCCAGCATGGCTAACTATGGCTACACCTTC
>TRBV7-9|TRBD2|TRBJ2-3|-
CASSSLAGSTDTQYF
TGTGCCAGCAGCTCGCTAGCGGGAAGCACAGATACGCAGTATTTT
>TRBV29-1|TRBD1|TRBJ1-2|-
CSVAHLSPTGARGGYTF
TGCAGCGTTGCCCATTTGAGCCCTACAGGGGCGCGTGGAGGCTACACCTTC
>TRBV10-3|-|TRBJ2-5|few
CAIGVQGSQETQYF
TGTGCCATCGGAGTACAGGGTTCGCAAGAGACCCAGTACTTC
>TRBV7-6|TRBD2|TRBJ2-5|medium-sized
CASSSLGRGDQETQYF
TGTGCCAGCAGCTCCCTGGGGAGGGGAGACCAAGAGACCCAGTACTTC
>TRBV19|-|TRBJ2-1|few
CASSILQGKGRHEQFF
TGTGCCAGTAGTATCCTACAGGGCAAGGGGAGGCATGAGCAGTTCTTC
>TRBV19|TRBD1|TRBJ1-2|-
CASSMGQGDGYTF
TGTGCCAGTAGTATGGGACAGGGGGATGGCTACACCTTC
>TRBV28|-|TRBJ1-1|-
CASSLTSPTVYEAFF
TGTGCCAGCAGCCTGACCTCCCCGACTGTATATGAAGCTTTCTTT
>TRBV11-2|TRBD1|TRBJ1-6|-
CASSPEPGTANSPLHF
TGTGCCAGCAGTCCGGAGCCCGGGACAGCTAATTCACCCCTCCACTTT
>TRBV6-5|-|TRBJ1-1|-
CASSYVLGSMNTEAFF
TGTGCCAGCAGTTATGTCTTGGGGAGCATGAACACTGAAGCTTTCTTT
>TRBV20-1|TRBD2|TRBJ2-1|medium-sized
CSARDSILAGGPSGCF
TGCAGTGCTAGAGACTCTATACTAGCGGGGGGGCCCTCCGGGTGCTTC
>TRBV19|TRBD1|TRBJ1-5|few
CASSPRQGWLEPQHF
TGTGCCAGTAGTCCGAGACAGGGGTGGTTGGAGCCCCAGCATTTT
>TRBV19|-|TRBJ1-5|-
CASRRLLGNQPQHF
TGTGCCAGTAGGAGGCTTCTGGGCAATCAGCCCCAGCATTTT
>TRBV20-1|-|TRBJ2-1|medium-sized
CSARASRANEQFF
TGCAGTGCTAGAGCTAGTCGGGCCAATGAGCAGTTCTTC
>TRBV6-1|-|TRBJ1-1|few
CASSEPPGGSMNTEAFF
TGTGCCAGCAGTGAACCCCCCGGGGGTTCCATGAACACTGAAGCTTTCTTT
>TRBV11-3|-|TRBJ1-1|-
CASSSRDTEAFF
TGTGCCAGCAGCTCTAGGGACACTGAAGCTTTCTTT
>TRBV24-1|TRBD1|TRBJ2-3|few
CATSTQTGGSWDTQYF
TGTGCCACCAGTACCCAAACAGGGGGCTCGTGGGATACGCAGTATTTT
>TRBV27|-|TRBJ1-2|few
CASRETGILFYGYTF
TGTGCCAGCAGGGAGACAGGAATCTTGTTCTATGGCTACACCTTC
>TRBV27|TRBD2|TRBJ2-7|-
CASSFGGYEQYF
TGTGCCAGCAGTTTCGGGGGGTACGAGCAGTACTTC
>TRBV28|TRBD2|TRBJ2-7|few
CASSFSYRQREQTYEQYF
TGTGCCAGCAGTTTCTCATATCGCCAGCGGGAACAGACCTACGAGCAGTACTTC
>TRBV20-1|-|TRBJ2-7|medium-sized
CSANGQREEQYF
TGCAGTGCTAATGGACAGCGGGAAGAGCAGTACTTC
>TRBV24-1|-|TRBJ2-1|once
CATRGVSYNEQFF
TGTGCCACCAGGGGGGTCTCCTACAATGAGCAGTTCTTC